The 10 T cell receptor beta chains below come from one sample, sequenced in a study of blood T cells in healthy people across ages. Combining a sample-barcoded 5' primer with a J-beta primer mix, a second PCR ran for roughly 6 to 12 cycles. MiXCR, run by TCRdb on the 5' RACE reads, gives a single entry per CDR3 protein. The sample consists of some 930,000 distinct CDR3 sequences, approximately 32% of them appearing once. These data were also filed under a second study, of T cells of mothers and their children.

The sequenced sample consisted of blood. Receptors were obtained from a woman in her 40s in good health.

A remark on this clonotype: A much larger clone is a single base away; this may be a read error. The chain couples TRBV20-1 to TRBJ2-1; the match to TRBD1 covers 8 bases. Germline values: CDR1 DFQATT, CDR2 SNEGSKA (reference sequence). This CDR3 is 15 amino acids long. V was pared by 7 bases and J by 10 bases, with 18 bases of the junction left unmatched. CDR3 sequence reads: CSGQPRQGPAYEQFF. CDR3 in DNA: TGCAGTGGTCAACCAAGACAGGGGCCCGCCTACGAGCAGTTCTTC.

This clonotype was recorded many times. The chain is built from TRBV28 and TRBJ2-7; D is undetermined. The germline CDR1 and CDR2 sequences are MDHEN and SYDVKM. The CDR3 is 13 amino acids. Trimming stripped 11 bases from V and 1 base from J, with 15 bases between. CDR3 in DNA: TGTGCCTCCGCCGGACGTCCTTCCTACGAGCAGTACTTC. The encoded protein is CASAGRPSYEQYF.

This clonotype has a count of ten or more. A much larger clone differs from this one at a single base, so this may be a read error. V gene TRBV29-1 combines with J gene TRBJ2-6; weak D call: TRBD1 (5 bases). The CDR3 covers 13 residues. Germline CDR1 SQVTM, CDR2 ANQGSEA. The CDR3: CSALNPGANVRTF. CDR3 in DNA: TGCAGCGCCTTGAACCCTGGGGCCAACGTCCGGACTTTC.

The J gene is TRBJ2-7, the V gene TRBV12-3 or TRBV12-4, with TRBD1 as a possible D gene (7 bases). This CDR3 is 14 amino acids long. V was cut by 6 bases and J by 4 bases, with 16 bases left in between. CDR3 amino acids: CASSRGAPTYEQYF. CDR3 in DNA: TGTGCCAGCAGCAGGGGGGCTCCCACATACGAGCAGTACTTC.

The chain joins TRBV20-1 to TRBJ2-1; 8 positions agree with TRBD2. The CDR3 covers 13 residues. Unmatched junction bases numbered 7, after V lost 4 bases and J lost 8 bases. The germline V gene has CDR1 DFQATT and CDR2 SNEGSKA (reference sequence). This chain's CDR3 is CSATPGLEYEQFF. The CDR3 DNA reads as TGCAGTGCTACCCCGGGACTAGAGTATGAGCAGTTCTTC.

This clonotype has just one count. This may be a read error, as it is one base from a much larger clone. The chain joins TRBV7-2 to TRBJ2-3, with D unclear. Deletions cut 3 bases from V and 2 bases from J, with 6 bases between. The germline V gene encodes CDR1 SGHTA and CDR2 FQGNSA. This CDR3 has 13 residues. Here the CDR3 DNA reads TGTGCCAGCAGCTTTACAGACACAGATACGCAGTATTTT. Residues: CASSFTDTDTQYF.

In its sample, this clonotype was seen many times. This chain joins TRBV27 and TRBJ2-7, with D perhaps TRBD1 (6 bases). V lost 3 bases, J lost 2 bases, and 17 bases lay in between. This CDR3 is 16 amino acids long. Germline V gene data show CDR1 as MNHEY and CDR2 as SMNVEV (reference sequence). CDR3 DNA: TGTGCCAGCAGTTTGACAGGACTGGGGGCCCCCTACGAGCAGTACTTC. Protein: CASSLTGLGAPYEQYF.

This chain connects TRBV14 to TRBJ1-2; possibly TRBD1 for D (6 bases). The CDR3 is 15 residues long. Per germline, CDR1 SGHDN and CDR2 FVKESK. V gave up 0 bases and J gave up 4 bases, with 12 bases separating them. The CDR3 reads CASSQEVGGSYGYTF. CDR3 DNA: TGTGCCAGCAGCCAAGAGGTAGGGGGTAGCTATGGCTACACCTTC.

To note about this clonotype: A read error is likely here: a far larger clone is one base away. The chain is built from TRBV4-1 and TRBJ2-1; D gene ambiguous. The germline CDR1 and CDR2 sequences are MGHRA and YSYEKL. V was pared by 4 bases and J by 10 bases, with 14 bases between. CDR3 size: 13 residues. This chain's CDR3 is CASSLDVSYEQFF. Written as DNA, the CDR3 is TGCGCCAGCAGCCTGGATGTCTCCTACGAGCAGTTCTTC.

A remark on this clonotype: Sequence at one end of the junction differs from germline and may be a read error. J is TRBJ2-3 and V is TRBV7-7; the D gene is possibly TRBD1 (5 bases). The CDR3 totals 14 residues. CDR1 is SSHAT and CDR2 is FNYEAQ in the germline V gene (reference sequence). The CDR3 DNA follows: TGTGCTAGCAGCTTACAGGCATCCAAGGATACGCAGTATTTT. It yields the protein CASSLQASKDTQYF. Supplemented by reference TRBV7-7 and TRBJ2-3, the full variable domain reads GAGVSQSPRYKVTKRGQDVTLRCDPISSHATLYWYQQALGQGPEFLTYFNYEAQPDKSGLPSDRFSAERPEGSISTLTIQRTEQRDSAMYRCASSLQASKDTQYFGPGTRLTVL.